This passage covers 12 T cell receptor beta chains from one sample sequenced in a study of Graves' ophthalmopathy and Graves' hyperthyroidism. Investigators amplified TCR beta CDR3 regions from RNA transcripts. The workflow started with a first-round RT-PCR run with HTBI primers and then moved on to a second-round multiplex PCR. TCRdb fed the multiplex PCR reads into MiXCR, producing one record per CDR3 protein. The sample yields hundreds of thousands of distinct CDR3 sequences, roughly 20% seen once. The specimen was peripheral blood. Every receptor here comes from a woman aged 18 to 35 with stable Graves' hyperthyroidism.

This clonotype occurred many times. The chain recombines TRBV30 with TRBJ2-5, with a possible D match to TRBD1 (5 bases). The V end lost 2 bases, the J end lost 2 bases, and 15 bases lay between the germline ends. The length of the CDR3 is 15 residues. Germline values: CDR1 GTSNPN, CDR2 SVGIG (reference sequence). In DNA, the CDR3 is TGTGCCTGGAGTCCCGGGTTGGGGCTTCAAGAGACCCAGTACTTC. Its translation is CAWSPGLGLQETQYF.

This clonotype came up many times. The CDR3 does not end in the conserved phenylalanine or tryptophan, so this is likely a read error. The chain employs TRBV28 and TRBJ2-7; tentative D call: TRBD1 (6 bases). Germline V gives CDR1 MDHEN, CDR2 SYDVKM. This CDR3 has 14 amino acids. The V gene lost 5 bases and the J gene lost 0 bases, with 11 bases spanning the gap. The CDR3 spells CASSPGESSYEQYL. CDR3 bases: TGTGCCAGCAGTCCAGGGGAAAGCTCCTACGAGCAGTACCTC.

This clonotype has a count of ten or more. This rearrangement joins TRBV7-6 to TRBJ2-7; TRBD2 is a possible D gene (5 bases). Trimming stripped 1 base from V and 2 bases from J, with 12 bases between. Looked up from germline, CDR1 is SGHVS and CDR2 is FNYEAQ. CDR3 length: 15 amino acids. The CDR3: CASSLEASSPYEQYF. In nucleotides, the CDR3 is TGTGCCAGCAGCTTAGAGGCTAGCTCCCCCTACGAGCAGTACTTC.

The chain employs TRBV7-8 and TRBJ1-5; D ambiguous. Germline CDR1 and CDR2: SGHVS and FQNEAQ. Deletions cut 4 bases from V and 0 bases from J, with 10 bases between. The length of the CDR3 is 15 residues. CDR3 sequence: CASSSDGDSNQPQHF. The CDR3 coding sequence is TGTGCCAGCAGCTCTGACGGTGATAGCAATCAGCCCCAGCATTTT.

In this sample, this clonotype turned up many times. The chain employs TRBV15 and TRBJ2-7; the match to TRBD1 covers 7 bases. Germline loops: CDR1 LNHNV, CDR2 YYDKDF (reference sequence). V gave up 0 bases and J gave up 1 base; unmatched junction bases: 3. This CDR3 has 15 residues. The DNA of the CDR3 is TGTGCCACCAGCAGAGATAGGGACAGTTCCTACGAGCAGTACTTC. Translation: CATSRDRDSSYEQYF.

Many counts were recorded for this clonotype. J is TRBJ1-2 and V is TRBV7-3; no reliable D call. Germline loops: CDR1 SGHTA, CDR2 FQGTGA. This CDR3 region has 13 residues. V was pared by 0 bases and J by 8 bases, with 10 bases between. The DNA of the CDR3 is TGTGCCAGCAGCTTAACAAACGGGAACGGCTACACCTTC. Its protein is CASSLTNGNGYTF.

The chain employs TRBV6-5 and TRBJ1-2; tentative D call: TRBD1 (5 bases). Per germline, CDR1 MNHEY and CDR2 SVGAGI. The CDR3 covers 16 residues. Trimming removed 4 bases at V and 5 bases at J, with 20 bases between. CDR3 DNA: TGTGCCAGCAGTTTTACCCGACAGAGGGCGAGTTATGGCTACACCTTC. Residues: CASSFTRQRASYGYTF.

CDR3: CASILTGGSETQYF. In DNA, the CDR3 is TGTGCCAGCATCCTGACAGGGGGCTCGGAGACCCAGTACTTC. V and J are TRBV6-1 and TRBJ2-5; 10 positions match TRBD1. The CDR3 spans 14 residues. The V gene's germline CDR1 is MNHNS and CDR2 SASEGT. The V segment lost 7 bases and the J segment 5 bases; nucleotides outside the gene matches: 7.

There are many counts of this clonotype. This chain uses TRBV4-2 with TRBJ1-6; unclear D gene. This CDR3 has 14 amino acids. CDR1 LGHNA and CDR2 YNFKEQ come from the germline V gene. V lost 0 bases and J 8 bases, leaving 8 bases between the germline ends. CDR3 protein: CASSQDIRDSPLHF. As DNA, the CDR3 is TGTGCCAGCAGCCAAGATATACGGGATTCACCCCTCCACTTT.

This clonotype showed up just a few times. This rearrangement joins TRBV11-2 to TRBJ2-2, with D maybe TRBD2 (5 bases). The V gene's germline CDR1 is SGHAT and CDR2 FQNNGV. V lost 1 base and J lost 6, with 9 bases in between. The CDR3 runs 14 residues. The CDR3 loop is CASSLVRGPGELFF. DNA of the CDR3: TGTGCCAGCAGCTTAGTCCGAGGGCCCGGGGAGCTGTTTTTT.

This clonotype was seen many times. The chain combines TRBV7-9 with TRBJ1-1; no clear D gene. Germline lookup yields CDR1 SEHNR and CDR2 FQNEAQ (reference sequence). Trimming took 0 bases from V and 1 from J, leaving 6 bases between them. The CDR3 spans 14 residues. The CDR3 DNA sequence: TGTGCCAGCAGCTTAGCTGGACCGAACACTGAAGCTTTCTTT. Its protein product is CASSLAGPNTEAFF.

The chain couples TRBV18 to TRBJ2-4, with 10 positions matching TRBD1. Losses at the gene ends were 4 bases for V and 3 bases for J; bases not matched to a gene: 3. Germline V gene lookup returns CDR1 KGHSH and CDR2 LQKENI. CDR3 size: 15 residues. The CDR3 DNA is TGTGCCAGCTCACACGGGACAGGGGTCAAAAACATTCAGTACTTC. Its protein product is CASSHGTGVKNIQYF.